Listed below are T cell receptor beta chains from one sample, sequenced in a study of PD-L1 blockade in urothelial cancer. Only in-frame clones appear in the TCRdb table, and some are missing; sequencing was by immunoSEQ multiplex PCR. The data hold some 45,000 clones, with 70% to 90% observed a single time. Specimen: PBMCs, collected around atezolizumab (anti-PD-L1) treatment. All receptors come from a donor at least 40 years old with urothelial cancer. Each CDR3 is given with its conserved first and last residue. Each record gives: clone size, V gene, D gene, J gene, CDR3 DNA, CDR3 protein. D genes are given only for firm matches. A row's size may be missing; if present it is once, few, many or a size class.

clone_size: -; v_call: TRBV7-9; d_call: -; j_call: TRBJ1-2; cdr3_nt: TGTGCCAGCAACCTACTTAAAGGGGCAGCAGACGGTGGCTACACCTTC; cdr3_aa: CASNLLKGAADGGYTF
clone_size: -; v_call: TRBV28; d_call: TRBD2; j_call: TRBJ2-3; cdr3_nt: TGTGCCAGCAGCCCTTTCCTGAGCGGGAGGGCTCCAGATACGCAGTATTTT; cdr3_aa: CASSPFLSGRAPDTQYF
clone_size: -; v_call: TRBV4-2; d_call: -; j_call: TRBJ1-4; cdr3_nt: TGTGCCAGCAGCCAAGAAATTGGCGGGATGGAAGAAAAACTGTTTTTT; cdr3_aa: CASSQEIGGMEEKLFF
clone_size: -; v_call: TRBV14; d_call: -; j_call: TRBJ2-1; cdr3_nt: TGTGCCAGCAGCCAAGATCGGCGGGGTTGGGGGAATGAGCAGTTCTTC; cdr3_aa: CASSQDRRGWGNEQFF
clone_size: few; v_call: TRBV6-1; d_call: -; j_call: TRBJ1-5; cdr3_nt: TGTGCCAGCAGGAGGGGAGGGGGGCTGAATCAGCCCCAGCATTTT; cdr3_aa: CASRRGGGLNQPQHF
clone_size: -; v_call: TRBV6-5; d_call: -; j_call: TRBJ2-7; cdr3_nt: TGTGCCAGCAGTGGCCGGCCAGGGTCCTACGAGCAGTACTTC; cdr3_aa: CASSGRPGSYEQYF
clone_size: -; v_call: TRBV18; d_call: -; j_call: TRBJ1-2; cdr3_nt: TGTGCCAGCTCACCGCAGGTCCCCCTCTATGGCTACACCTTC; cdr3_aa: CASSPQVPLYGYTF
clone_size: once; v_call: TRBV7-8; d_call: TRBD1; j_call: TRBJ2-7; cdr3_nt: TGTGCCAGCAGCTTAGTCCCGGACAGGCTCTACGAGCAGTACTTC; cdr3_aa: CASSLVPDRLYEQYF
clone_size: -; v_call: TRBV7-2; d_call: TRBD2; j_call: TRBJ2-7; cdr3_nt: TGTGCCAGCAGCCCACCGGGACTAGCGGGAGGGCGGGAGCAGTACTTC; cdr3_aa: CASSPPGLAGGREQYF
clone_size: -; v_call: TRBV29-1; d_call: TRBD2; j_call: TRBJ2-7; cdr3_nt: TGCAGCGCAGGCCTAGCGGGAGGGTCCTACGAGCAGTACTTC; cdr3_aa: CSAGLAGGSYEQYF
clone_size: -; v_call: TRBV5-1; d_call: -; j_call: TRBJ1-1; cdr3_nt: TGCGCCAGCAGCCCTGTCTCCCTAAACACTGAAGCTTTCTTT; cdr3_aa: CASSPVSLNTEAFF
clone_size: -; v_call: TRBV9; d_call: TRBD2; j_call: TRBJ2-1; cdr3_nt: TGTGCCAGCAGCGTAGGCCCCCCGACTAGCGGGGGAGACAATGAGCAGTTCTTC; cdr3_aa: CASSVGPPTSGGDNEQFF
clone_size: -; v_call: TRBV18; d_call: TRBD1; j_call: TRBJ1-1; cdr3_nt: TGTGCCAGCTCACCGGCACAGGGGAGAGGCACTGAAGCTTTCTTT; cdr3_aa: CASSPAQGRGTEAFF
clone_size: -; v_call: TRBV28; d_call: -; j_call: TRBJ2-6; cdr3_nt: TGTGCCAGCAGTTTGTCTGGGCCTGGGGCCAACGTCCTGACTTTC; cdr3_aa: CASSLSGPGANVLTF
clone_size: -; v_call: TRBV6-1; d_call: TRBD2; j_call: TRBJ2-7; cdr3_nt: TGTGCCAGCAGTGAAGCCGGGACTAGCGGGAGTAGGGGGCAGTACTTC; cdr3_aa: CASSEAGTSGSRGQYF
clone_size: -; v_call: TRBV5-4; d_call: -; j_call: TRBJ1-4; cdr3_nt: TGTGCCAGCAGCCCGGGGGGACCTAATGAAAAACTGTTTTTT; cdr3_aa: CASSPGGPNEKLFF